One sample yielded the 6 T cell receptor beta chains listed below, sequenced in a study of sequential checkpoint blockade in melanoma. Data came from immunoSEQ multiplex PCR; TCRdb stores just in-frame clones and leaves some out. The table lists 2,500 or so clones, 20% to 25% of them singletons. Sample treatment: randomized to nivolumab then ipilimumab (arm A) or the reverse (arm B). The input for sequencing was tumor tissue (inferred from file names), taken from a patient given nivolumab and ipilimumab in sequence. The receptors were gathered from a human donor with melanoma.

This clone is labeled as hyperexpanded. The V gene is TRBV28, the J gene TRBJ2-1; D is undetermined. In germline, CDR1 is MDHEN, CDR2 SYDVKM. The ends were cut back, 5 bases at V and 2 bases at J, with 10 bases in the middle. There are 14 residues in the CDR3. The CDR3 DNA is TGTGCCAGCAGTACTGGGCAAACCTACAATGAGCAGTTCTTC. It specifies CASSTGQTYNEQFF.

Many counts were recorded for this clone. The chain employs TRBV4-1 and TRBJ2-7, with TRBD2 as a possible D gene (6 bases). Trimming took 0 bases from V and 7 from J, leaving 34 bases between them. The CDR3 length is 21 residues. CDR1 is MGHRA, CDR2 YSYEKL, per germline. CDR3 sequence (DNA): TGCGCCAGCAGCCAAGACCCAAGGGCCGGGGGTTCCGGGAGAGCTTTCGGGGAGCAGTACTTC. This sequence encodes CASSQDPRAGGSGRAFGEQYF.

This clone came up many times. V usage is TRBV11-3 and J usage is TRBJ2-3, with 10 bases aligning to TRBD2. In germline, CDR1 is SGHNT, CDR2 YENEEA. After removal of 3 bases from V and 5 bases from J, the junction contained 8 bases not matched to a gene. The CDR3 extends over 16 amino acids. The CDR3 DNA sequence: TGTGCCAGCAGCTTGGCGTCTAGCGGGAGTATAGATACGCAGTATTTT. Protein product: CASSLASSGSIDTQYF.

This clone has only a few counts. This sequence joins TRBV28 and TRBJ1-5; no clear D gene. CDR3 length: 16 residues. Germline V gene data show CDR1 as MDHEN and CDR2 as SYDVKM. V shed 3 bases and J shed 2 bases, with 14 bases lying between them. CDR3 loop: CASSFSGSRGNQPQHF. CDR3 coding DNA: TGTGCCAGCAGTTTTTCGGGTAGCCGGGGCAATCAGCCCCAGCATTTT.

CDR3 nucleotides: TGCGCCAGCAGGGCCGGGAGCGGGAGTGGGACAGATACGCAGTATTTT. Translated: CASRAGSGSGTDTQYF. The rearrangement uses TRBV5-1 and TRBJ2-3, with 8 bases that match TRBD2. V lost 5 bases to trimming and J lost 3 bases; unmatched junction nucleotides: 11. Germline CDR1 SGHRS, CDR2 YFSETQ. This CDR3 is built from 16 residues.

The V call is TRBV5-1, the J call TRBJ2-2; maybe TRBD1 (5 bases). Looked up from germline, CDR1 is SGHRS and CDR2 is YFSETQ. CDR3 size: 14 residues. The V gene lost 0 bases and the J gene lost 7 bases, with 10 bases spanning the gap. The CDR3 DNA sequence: TGCGCCAGCAGCTTGGCACGACAGATCGGGGAGCTGTTTTTT. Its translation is CASSLARQIGELFF.